Each of the 30 T cell receptor beta chains below was sequenced from the same sample in a study of T cell responses to AZD1222 COVID-19 vaccine. Using immunoSEQ multiplex PCR, the repertoire was profiled, and TCRdb retains in-frame clones only, with some absent. The sample holds around 180,000 clones, 85% to 95% seen once. Here the sequenced sample was peripheral blood, taken on day 0 of AZD1222 vaccination. The receptors were gathered from an adult in good health.

The genes are TRBV7-2 and TRBJ2-4; 9 positions match TRBD1. The CDR3 contains 14 residues. Germline V gene sequence: CDR1 SGHTA, CDR2 FQGNSA. V dropped 6 bases and J dropped 9; count of bases not matched to a gene: 9. The CDR3 DNA sequence: TGTGCCAGCAGATCGGGACAGGGAGGGGTCATTCAGTACTTC. The encoded protein is CASRSGQGGVIQYF.

V is TRBV5-6 and J is TRBJ2-1, with 9 bases matching TRBD1. Losses at the gene ends were 4 bases for V and 4 bases for J; bases not matched to a gene: 6. This CDR3 is 15 amino acids long. Germline CDR1 SGHDT, CDR2 YYEEEE. The CDR3 bases are TGTGCCAGCAGCCCCGGGACAGGGTTTTACAATGAGCAGTTCTTC. Translated: CASSPGTGFYNEQFF.

The J gene is TRBJ1-6, the V gene TRBV7-2; the match to TRBD1 covers 8 bases. The V segment lost 2 bases and the J segment 17 bases; nucleotides outside the gene matches: 2. CDR1 is SGHTA, CDR2 FQGNSA, per germline. This CDR3 is built from 11 residues. The CDR3, as DNA: TGTGCCAGCAGCTTAAGGGGACAGGTCCACTTT. It specifies CASSLRGQVHF.

The chain recombines TRBV27 with TRBJ2-7; 7 positions match TRBD2. The germline V gene encodes CDR1 MNHEY and CDR2 SMNVEV (reference sequence). The CDR3 sequence is 14 residues long. V dropped 6 bases and J dropped 0; count of bases not matched to a gene: 5. Here the CDR3 reads CASSLSGPSYEQYF. The CDR3 nucleotides are TGTGCCAGCAGCCTTAGCGGGCCCTCCTACGAGCAGTACTTC.

The genes are TRBV6-1 and TRBJ1-3; D gene ambiguous. Trimming left V 1 base short and J 0 bases short, with 10 bases between. From germline, CDR1 is MNHNS and CDR2 SASEGT. CDR3 length: 16 amino acids. This CDR3 reads CASSEGVGFSGNTIYF. For the CDR3, the DNA is TGTGCCAGCAGTGAAGGTGTCGGATTCTCTGGAAACACCATATATTTT.

The V gene is TRBV19, the J gene TRBJ1-1; no clear D. CDR3 length equals 15 residues. Trimming left V 1 base short and J 1 base short, with 10 bases between. CDR1 LNHDA and CDR2 SQIVND come from the germline V gene (reference sequence). The CDR3 DNA sequence: TGTGCCAGTAGTATAGGGGCGCGCGCGAACACTGAAGCTTTCTTT. This sequence encodes CASSIGARANTEAFF.

This sequence joins TRBV4-1 and TRBJ1-2; 8 bases line up with TRBD1. The V gene's germline CDR1 is MGHRA and CDR2 YSYEKL. The CDR3 consists of 17 residues. The V segment lost 3 bases and the J segment 5 bases; nucleotides outside the gene matches: 14. The CDR3 DNA reads as TGCGCCAGCAGCCAGCCCCTCTTTCAGGACAGGGAATATGGCTACACCTTC. Translating it yields CASSQPLFQDREYGYTF.

The CDR3 here is CATSSGLEAFF. In nucleotides, the CDR3 is TGTGCCACCAGCAGCGGGCTTGAAGCTTTCTTT. This chain joins TRBV15 and TRBJ1-1; D remains unclear. CDR3 length equals 11 residues. In germline, CDR1 is LNHNV, CDR2 YYDKDF (reference sequence). With 3 bases removed from V and 7 bases from J, the gap between germline ends came to 6 bases.

The chain employs TRBV10-3 and TRBJ1-1, with D possibly matching TRBD1 (5 bases). Trimming took off 0 bases at V and 5 bases at J, with 16 bases between the two ends. Germline assignment: CDR1 ENHRY and CDR2 SYGVKD. The CDR3 spans 16 residues. The CDR3 loop is CAISESPVGAQTEAFF. The CDR3 DNA reads as TGTGCCATCAGTGAGTCACCAGTAGGGGCACAGACTGAAGCTTTCTTT.

The gene calls are TRBV18 and TRBJ1-2, with D possibly being TRBD1 (6 bases). V gave up 0 bases and J gave up 6 bases, with 11 bases separating them. In germline, CDR1 is KGHSH, CDR2 LQKENI. CDR3 size: 14 residues. The CDR3 protein is CASSPPDRVHGYTF. DNA for the CDR3: TGTGCCAGCTCACCACCGGACAGAGTCCATGGCTACACCTTC.

This clone was seen only once. As DNA, the CDR3 is TGTGCCAGCTGTACCTCGGGTGGGCGGGGCACTGAAGCTTTCTTT. Translation gives CASCTSGGRGTEAFF. The chain employs TRBV6-5 and TRBJ1-1, with D unresolved. The V gene lost 8 bases and the J gene lost 4 bases, with 20 bases spanning the gap. The CDR3 runs 15 residues. Per the germline V gene, CDR1 is MNHEY and CDR2 is SVGAGI.

This clone came up once. This chain links TRBV5-5 with TRBJ1-3; TRBD1 aligns across 11 bases. The germline CDR1 and CDR2 sequences are SGHKS and YYEKEE (reference sequence). V lost 6 bases and J lost 0; bases outside the gene matches: 8. This CDR3 spans 17 amino acids. CDR3 region: CASNGQGATFSGNTIYF. CDR3 sequence (DNA): TGTGCCAGCAACGGACAGGGGGCTACCTTCTCTGGAAACACCATATATTTT.

The chain recombines TRBV4-3 with TRBJ1-2; D not certain. This CDR3 spans 16 amino acids. Trimming pared 0 bases from V and 0 bases from J, leaving 11 bases between. Germline V gives CDR1 LGHNA, CDR2 YSLEER. CDR3 DNA: TGCGCCAGCAGCCAAGAAGCGGTGATGGCTAACTATGGCTACACCTTC. Translation gives CASSQEAVMANYGYTF.

V is TRBV18 and J is TRBJ1-1, with TRBD1 as a possible D gene (5 bases). Trimming took 1 base from V and 3 from J, leaving 9 bases between them. Germline CDR1 is KGHSH and CDR2 is LQKENI. The CDR3 loop spans 14 amino acids. This chain's CDR3 is CASSPRDRYTEAFF. CDR3 in DNA: TGTGCCAGCTCACCACGGGACCGGTACACTGAAGCTTTCTTT.

The CDR3: CASSLGGSQGQPQHF. CDR3 nucleotides: TGTGCCAGCAGTTTAGGAGGTAGTCAGGGTCAGCCCCAGCATTTT. The chain uses TRBV28 and TRBJ1-5; tentative D call: TRBD1 (5 bases). The length of the CDR3 is 15 residues. Trimming cost V 2 bases and J 6 bases, with 14 bases left between them. Germline V CDR1 and CDR2: MDHEN, SYDVKM.

The chain has TRBV6-1 and TRBJ2-5; 7 bases match TRBD2. The germline V gene has CDR1 MNHNS and CDR2 SASEGT. With 0 bases clipped from V and 4 bases from J, the junction kept 5 bases outside the gene matches. The CDR3 totals 15 residues. The CDR3 sequence is CASSEAQRGIETQYF. The CDR3 nucleotides read TGTGCCAGCAGTGAAGCCCAGCGGGGAATAGAGACCCAGTACTTC.

CDR3 sequence (DNA): TGCGCCAGCAGCTTGGGAGACAGGGGGGGAAGAACTGAAGCTTTCTTT. It encodes CASSLGDRGGRTEAFF. The chain combines TRBV5-1 with TRBJ1-1; 9 positions match TRBD1. CDR3 length: 16 amino acids. Per germline, CDR1 SGHRS and CDR2 YFSETQ. V dropped 0 bases and J dropped 5; count of bases not matched to a gene: 8. Filled out from reference TRBV5-1 and TRBJ1-1, the complete variable domain reads KAGVTQTPRYLIKTRGQQVTLSCSPISGHRSVSWYQQTPGQGLQFLFEYFSETQRNKGNFPGRFSGRQFSNSRSEMNVSTLELGDSALYLCASSLGDRGGRTEAFFGQGTRLTVV.

The chain links TRBV6-2 or TRBV6-3 to TRBJ2-1; D remains ambiguous. The CDR3 runs 13 residues. Trimming pared 5 bases from V and 2 bases from J, leaving 7 bases between. CDR1 and CDR2 (germline): MNHEY, SVGEGT. For the CDR3, the DNA is TGTGCCAGCAGTCTCCGGCCCTACAATGAGCAGTTCTTC. Translation: CASSLRPYNEQFF.

The chain links TRBV6-2 or TRBV6-3 to TRBJ1-5; D perhaps matches TRBD1 (5 bases). Germline values: CDR1 MNHEY, CDR2 SVGEGT. V was trimmed by 2 bases and J by 3 bases, leaving 17 bases between them. The CDR3 has 17 residues. CDR3 in amino acids: CASSYLEGSLFNQPQHF. CDR3 sequence (DNA): TGTGCCAGCAGTTACCTCGAGGGGTCTTTATTCAATCAGCCCCAGCATTTT.

About this clone: The same CDR3 arises from other DNA sequences in this sample as well. The V call is TRBV15, the J call TRBJ1-5; 7 bases are a match to TRBD1. The trim removed 1 base at V and 7 bases at J, leaving 1 base unmatched. Germline V gene sequence: CDR1 LNHNV, CDR2 YYDKDF (reference sequence). There are 13 residues in the CDR3. CDR3 DNA sequence: TGTGCCACCAGCAGAGGAGGGGGCCAGCCCCAGCATTTT. This sequence encodes CATSRGGGQPQHF.

The chain has TRBV20-1 and TRBJ2-7; D call uncertain. The CDR3 length is 11 residues. The germline gives CDR1 DFQATT, CDR2 SNEGSKA (reference sequence). V was clipped by 5 bases and J by 4 bases, with 9 bases between them. The DNA for the CDR3 is TGCAGTGCTTTAGGGTTATACGAGCAGTACTTC. Encoded protein: CSALGLYEQYF.

Worth noting for this clone: Sequence at one end of the junction differs from germline and may be a read error. The chain has TRBV19 and TRBJ2-1; 14 bases agree with TRBD2. The length of the CDR3 is 13 residues. Germline-derived CDR1 and CDR2 are LNHDA and SQIVND (reference sequence). Written as DNA, the CDR3 is TGCGCTACCGGGACTAGCGGGAGCAATGAGCAGTTCTTC. Protein: CATGTSGSNEQFF.

The chain combines TRBV5-4 with TRBJ1-1; 8 nucleotides match TRBD1. This CDR3 spans 13 amino acids. V shed 2 bases and J 4 bases; nucleotides not matched to a gene: 1. The germline CDR1 and CDR2 sequences are SGHNT and YYREEE (reference sequence). The CDR3 region is CASSFTGGTEAFF. DNA for the CDR3: TGTGCCAGCAGCTTTACAGGGGGCACTGAAGCTTTCTTT.

V and J are TRBV6-9 and TRBJ1-5, with 7 bases identical to TRBD1. CDR1 and CDR2 (germline): MNHGY, SVAAGI. The CDR3 is made up of 15 amino acids. V was pared by 3 bases and J by 7 bases, with 9 bases of the junction left unmatched. CDR3 region: CASSYREQGRQPQHF. For the CDR3, the DNA is TGTGCCAGCAGTTACCGGGAACAGGGGAGGCAGCCCCAGCATTTT.

The chain combines TRBV5-6 with TRBJ1-2, with TRBD1 as a possible D gene (5 bases). Germline CDR1 SGHDT, CDR2 YYEEEE. The V end was cut by 0 bases, the J end by 6 bases, with 15 bases between. This CDR3 spans 15 amino acids. The CDR3 reads CASSLDPGKENGYTF. The CDR3 coding sequence is TGTGCCAGCAGCTTGGACCCAGGGAAGGAGAATGGCTACACCTTC.

J is TRBJ1-2 and V is TRBV4-1; TRBD1 is a possible D gene (5 bases). This CDR3 is 14 amino acids long. V was clipped by 4 bases and J by 5 bases, with 14 bases between them. Germline CDR1 MGHRA, CDR2 YSYEKL. The CDR3 DNA is TGCGCCAGCAGCCCCTGGGGGGAGCTTTATGGCTACACCTTC. Amino acids: CASSPWGELYGYTF.

This chain uses TRBV13 with TRBJ2-7; 15 bases align to TRBD2. The junction had 11 bases not matched to a gene; V was cut back by 3 bases and J by 2 bases. Germline V gives CDR1 PRHDT, CDR2 FYEKMQ (reference sequence). This CDR3 is built from 19 residues. CDR3 nucleotides: TGTGCCAGCAGCTTCGGGGGCCGTGGACTAGCGGGAGGGCCCTACGAGCAGTACTTC. It specifies CASSFGGRGLAGGPYEQYF.

This clone was seen only a few times. The CDR3 loop reads CASSPGRMNTEAFF. For the CDR3, the DNA is TGCGCCAGCAGCCCTGGACGGATGAACACTGAAGCTTTCTTT. This rearrangement joins TRBV5-1 to TRBJ1-1, with no clear D. The CDR3 loop spans 14 amino acids. V lost 4 bases and J 0 bases, leaving 10 bases between the germline ends. The germline V gene encodes CDR1 SGHRS and CDR2 YFSETQ. Looking up the rest from reference TRBV5-1 and TRBJ1-1 gives the full variable domain: KAGVTQTPRYLIKTRGQQVTLSCSPISGHRSVSWYQQTPGQGLQFLFEYFSETQRNKGNFPGRFSGRQFSNSRSEMNVSTLELGDSALYLCASSPGRMNTEAFFGQGTRLTVV.

A single count supports this clone. The chain employs TRBV6-5 and TRBJ1-1; D unresolved. Germline CDR1 is MNHEY and CDR2 is SVGAGI. Trimming removed 4 bases at V and 1 base at J, with 10 bases between. The CDR3 has 14 residues. The CDR3 loop is CASSFEGRNTEAFF. The CDR3 coding sequence is TGTGCCAGCAGTTTTGAGGGCCGGAACACTGAAGCTTTCTTT.

V gene TRBV25-1 combines with J gene TRBJ1-4, with no clear D. Germline loops: CDR1 MGHDK, CDR2 SYGVNS. V was cut by 5 bases and J by 6 bases, with 16 bases left in between. The CDR3 consists of 15 residues. CDR3 loop: CASSKMAGGDEKLFF. CDR3 DNA: TGTGCCAGCAGTAAGATGGCTGGCGGGGATGAAAAACTGTTTTTT.